The 13 T cell receptor beta chains in this list originate from one sample, sequenced in a study of blood T cell repertoires in COVID-19. Method: immunoSEQ multiplex PCR; TCRdb's copy keeps in-frame clones and lacks some. The sample shows approximately 120,000 clones, more than 70% of them seen only once. Sequenced input: peripheral blood. The receptors were sampled from a human donor in a cohort sampled during active COVID-19.

The V call is TRBV4-1, the J call TRBJ2-1; D is uncertain. Germline values: CDR1 MGHRA, CDR2 YSYEKL. This CDR3 is built from 13 residues. The germline V and J ends were trimmed by 2 bases and 9 bases, with 11 bases remaining between them. The CDR3 nucleotides are TGCGCCAGCAGCCAAAAAAACAGTGGTGAGCAGTTCTTC. It specifies CASSQKNSGEQFF.

V usage is TRBV2 and J usage is TRBJ1-3; D is uncertain. The CDR3 covers 16 residues. Germline-derived CDR1 and CDR2 are SNHLY and FYNNEI. V was shortened by 5 bases and J by 1 base, with 15 bases between the two germline ends. The CDR3 DNA is TGTGCCAGCAGTTCACCCTCGGGTGGGTCTGGAAACACCATATATTTT. Translation: CASSSPSGGSGNTIYF.

The gene calls are TRBV5-5 and TRBJ2-5; D is unresolved. The CDR3 extends over 14 amino acids. V lost 0 bases and J 2 bases, leaving 8 bases between the germline ends. Germline V CDR1 and CDR2: SGHKS, YYEKEE (reference sequence). The CDR3 here is CASSLARVQETQYF. In DNA, the CDR3 is TGTGCCAGCAGCTTGGCCCGGGTACAAGAGACCCAGTACTTC. The whole variable domain, filled in from reference TRBV5-5 and TRBJ2-5, reads DAGVTQSPTHLIKTRGQQVTLRCSPISGHKSVSWYQQVLGQGPQFIFQYYEKEERGRGNFPDRFSARQFPNYSSELNVNALLLGDSALYLCASSLARVQETQYFGPGTRLLVL.

The rearrangement joins TRBV5-1 to TRBJ2-7; TRBD1 agrees at 7 bases. V dropped 0 bases and J dropped 2; count of bases not matched to a gene: 5. The CDR3 length is 15 residues. Germline V gene data show CDR1 as SGHRS and CDR2 as YFSETQ. CDR3 region: CASSLGATGTYEQYF. For the CDR3, the DNA is TGCGCCAGCAGCTTGGGGGCGACAGGGACCTACGAGCAGTACTTC.

This chain joins TRBV18 and TRBJ1-5, with a weak D call TRBD1 (5 bases). V shed 6 bases and J shed 5 bases, with 11 bases lying between them. The CDR3 covers 13 residues. The germline V gene has CDR1 KGHSH and CDR2 LQKENI. DNA for the CDR3: TGTGCCAGCTCTCTCCAGACAGATCAGCCCCAGCATTTT. Protein product: CASSLQTDQPQHF.

The J gene is TRBJ2-5, the V gene TRBV5-4; TRBD1 aligns across 8 bases. Trimming cost V 3 bases and J 4 bases; bases outside gene matches: 8. Per the germline V gene, CDR1 is SGHNT and CDR2 is YYREEE (reference sequence). This CDR3 is 15 amino acids long. The CDR3 DNA follows: TGTGCCAGCAGCTCCGGGACAGGTTTTAGAGAGACCCAGTACTTC. The encoded protein is CASSSGTGFRETQYF.

CDR3 amino acids: CASSLKAAPGYTF. The CDR3, as DNA: TGTGCCAGCAGCTTAAAGGCGGCCCCCGGCTACACCTTC. This rearrangement joins TRBV7-9 to TRBJ1-2; no firm D call. Trimming removed 2 bases at V and 8 bases at J, with 12 bases between. The CDR3 totals 13 residues. Germline V CDR1 and CDR2: SEHNR, FQNEAQ (reference sequence).

The chain carries TRBV7-6 and TRBJ2-5; 12 nucleotides match TRBD2. Trimming removed 6 bases from V and 8 bases from J; junction bases left unmatched: 10. Germline V gives CDR1 SGHVS, CDR2 FNYEAQ. CDR3 length: 15 residues. The CDR3 nucleotides read TGTGCCAGCAGACCTAGCGGGGGGGAACTCTTAACCCAGTACTTC. This sequence encodes CASRPSGGELLTQYF.

The V call is TRBV5-1, the J call TRBJ1-1; D perhaps matches TRBD1 (5 bases). V lost 2 bases and J 11 bases, leaving 13 bases between the germline ends. CDR1 is SGHRS, CDR2 YFSETQ, per germline. The CDR3 is made up of 12 amino acids. Here the CDR3 reads CASSFRTRGAFF. The DNA of the CDR3 is TGCGCCAGCAGCTTCAGGACGCGGGGGGCTTTCTTT.

There are a few counts of this clone. The gene calls are TRBV25-1 and TRBJ2-1; 9 nucleotides match TRBD1. Germline CDR1 and CDR2: MGHDK and SYGVNS. V shed 7 bases, J shed 6 bases, and the junction held 13 bases outside the gene matches. CDR3 size: 16 residues. The CDR3 coding sequence is TGTGCCAGCACCTCTTTGGACAGGGGATTTTTCAATGAGCAGTTCTTC. Translating it yields CASTSLDRGFFNEQFF.

J is TRBJ1-1 and V is TRBV12-3 or TRBV12-4, with D unresolved. Trimming removed 6 bases at V and 6 bases at J, with 14 bases between. There are 13 residues in the CDR3. CDR3 protein: CASSLMNAAEAFF. The DNA of the CDR3 is TGTGCCAGCAGCCTTATGAACGCGGCTGAAGCTTTCTTT.

The chain couples TRBV11-2 to TRBJ2-1; the match to TRBD1 covers 7 bases. The junction had 8 bases not matched to a gene; V was cut back by 6 bases and J by 6 bases. The CDR3 spans 14 residues. Germline loops: CDR1 SGHAT, CDR2 FQNNGV. CDR3 DNA: TGTGCCAGCAGACCAGGGACAGCTTCCAATGAGCAGTTCTTC. It codes for CASRPGTASNEQFF. Full variable domain (rest looked up from reference TRBV11-2 and TRBJ2-1): EAGVAQSPRYKIIEKRQSVAFWCNPISGHATLYWYQQILGQGPKLLIQFQNNGVVDDSQLPKDRFSAERLKGVDSTLKIQPAKLEDSAVYLCASRPGTASNEQFFGPGTRLTVL.

This clone was seen a single time. The chain employs TRBV11-2 and TRBJ1-1, with 9 nucleotides matching TRBD1. J was trimmed by 5 bases and V by 7 bases; bases with no gene match: 5. The CDR3 spans 13 residues. In germline, CDR1 is SGHAT, CDR2 FQNNGV. The CDR3 DNA sequence: TGTGCCAGCAACGGACAGGGGAGAACTGAAGCTTTCTTT. Its translation is CASNGQGRTEAFF. The full variable domain, with the rest looked up from reference TRBV11-2 and TRBJ1-1, is EAGVAQSPRYKIIEKRQSVAFWCNPISGHATLYWYQQILGQGPKLLIQFQNNGVVDDSQLPKDRFSAERLKGVDSTLKIQPAKLEDSAVYLCASNGQGRTEAFFGQGTRLTVV.